These 32 T cell receptor beta chains were all obtained from the same sample, sequenced in a study of control samples from healthy donors and cancer patients. Generated by immunoSEQ multiplex PCR, the TCRdb table keeps only in-frame clones and is missing some. The sample has more than 70,000 clones, just under 90% seen once. Source material: PBMCs. These receptors were collected from a man in his 60s with lung cancer.

The chain employs TRBV7-6 and TRBJ2-5; 8 bases line up with TRBD2. Germline V CDR1 and CDR2: SGHVS, FNYEAQ. Trimming at V came to 3 bases and at J to 2 bases, leaving 2 bases not matched to a gene. CDR3 size: 14 residues. CDR3 in amino acids: CASSLERGQETQYF. The CDR3 DNA reads TGTGCCAGCAGCTTGGAGCGGGGGCAAGAGACCCAGTACTTC.

J is TRBJ2-5 and V is TRBV5-4; 7 positions match TRBD1. The V gene's germline CDR1 is SGHNT and CDR2 YYREEE (reference sequence). The CDR3 spans 14 residues. V lost 4 bases and J lost 0; bases outside the gene matches: 3. CDR3 amino acids: CASSLGQHQETQYF. The CDR3 coding sequence is TGTGCCAGCAGCCTGGGACAGCACCAAGAGACCCAGTACTTC.

This clone showed up just once. The gene calls are TRBV6-5 and TRBJ1-5, with a possible D match to TRBD1 (6 bases). CDR3 size: 16 residues. Trimming took 2 bases from V and 4 from J, leaving 15 bases between them. CDR1 and CDR2 (germline): MNHEY, SVGAGI. CDR3 nucleotide sequence: TGTGCCAGCAGTTACGGGAGGGGGAGGTCGAATCAGCCCCAGCATTTT. This sequence encodes CASSYGRGRSNQPQHF.

This clone was recorded at least ten times. V and J are TRBV30 and TRBJ1-5, with D possibly TRBD1 on 6 matching bases. The CDR3 covers 14 residues. In germline, CDR1 is GTSNPN, CDR2 SVGIG (reference sequence). Trimming removed 2 bases from V and 2 bases from J, with 10 bases in between. CDR3: CAWSKGEGNQPQHF. CDR3 DNA sequence: TGTGCCTGGAGTAAGGGGGAGGGCAATCAGCCCCAGCATTTT.

With respect to this clone: Because the CDR3's place on the DNA is in doubt, the DNA is left out and the CDR3 is given as listed by TCRdb. The V call is TRBV5-1, the J call TRBJ1-1. The germline V gene has CDR1 SGHRS and CDR2 YFSETQ. The CDR3 is 16 amino acids long, termini counted. CDR3 region: CASSFGPGGTNTEAFF.

This clone was counted a single time. This chain uses TRBV6-2 or TRBV6-3 with TRBJ2-5; TRBD1 aligns across 7 bases. The CDR3 has 15 amino acids. V dropped 6 bases and J dropped 0; count of bases not matched to a gene: 7. Germline V gene sequence: CDR1 MNHEY, CDR2 SVGEGT. CDR3 region: CASSPSDRDQETQYF. The CDR3 bases are TGTGCCAGCAGCCCCTCCGACAGGGACCAAGAGACCCAGTACTTC.

The chain recombines TRBV7-8 with TRBJ2-5, with D possibly called TRBD1 or TRBD2 (5 bases each). CDR1 is SGHVS, CDR2 FQNEAQ, per germline. The CDR3 runs 14 residues. The V and J ends lost 5 bases and 3 bases respectively, with 13 bases between them. DNA for the CDR3: TGTGCCAGCAGCCTCCAGGGAGTGGAAGAGACCCAGTACTTC. As protein: CASSLQGVEETQYF.

The chain is built from TRBV3-1 (or the pseudogene TRBV3-2) and TRBJ1-3; D remains ambiguous. Per germline, CDR1 LGHDT and CDR2 YNNKEL (reference sequence). The CDR3 is 16 amino acids. V was cut by 0 bases and J by 0 bases, with 9 bases left in between. This CDR3 is CASSQDGQDSGNTIYF. The CDR3 bases are TGTGCCAGCAGCCAAGATGGGCAGGACTCTGGAAACACCATATATTTT.

The gene calls are TRBV16 and TRBJ1-1; possibly TRBD1 for D (6 bases). V lost 3 bases and J 5 bases, leaving 13 bases between the germline ends. In germline, CDR1 is KGHSY, CDR2 FQNENV. This CDR3 is built from 14 residues. The CDR3 sequence is CASSHSGAPTEAFF. The CDR3 DNA sequence: TGTGCCAGCAGCCATTCGGGGGCGCCTACTGAAGCTTTCTTT.

This chain uses TRBV5-5 with TRBJ1-2; no clear D gene. Germline V gene lookup returns CDR1 SGHKS and CDR2 YYEKEE (reference sequence). CDR3 length equals 16 residues. Trimming left V 1 base short and J 0 bases short, with 13 bases between. CDR3 sequence: CASSLTAGVANYGYTF. The CDR3 nucleotides are TGTGCCAGCAGCTTGACTGCCGGGGTAGCTAACTATGGCTACACCTTC.

For the CDR3, the DNA is TGTGCCAGCAGCTATAGGGTTACGGGAGGTGGAAACACCATATATTTT. Amino acids: CASSYRVTGGGNTIYF. V usage is TRBV7-9 and J usage is TRBJ1-3; D gene uncertain. This CDR3 has 16 amino acids. Trimming stripped 4 bases from V and 3 bases from J, with 16 bases between. Germline V gene data show CDR1 as SEHNR and CDR2 as FQNEAQ (reference sequence). The full variable domain, with the rest looked up from reference TRBV7-9 and TRBJ1-3, is DTGVSQNPRHKITKRGQNVTFRCDPISEHNRLYWYRQTLGQGPEFLTYFQNEAQLEKSRLLSDRFSAERPKGSFSTLEIQRTEQGDSAMYLCASSYRVTGGGNTIYFGEGSWLTVV.

The chain links TRBV27 to TRBJ1-1, with D tentatively TRBD1 (6 bases). Trimming stripped 3 bases from V and 3 bases from J, with 11 bases between. The germline V gene encodes CDR1 MNHEY and CDR2 SMNVEV (reference sequence). This CDR3 has 14 amino acids. CDR3 DNA sequence: TGTGCCAGCAGTTTTCGGGCAGGGGACACTGAAGCTTTCTTT. Translated: CASSFRAGDTEAFF.

This clone was seen a handful of times. V and J are TRBV24-1 and TRBJ1-2; D not resolved. The CDR3 is 13 residues long. Germline CDR1 and CDR2: KGHDR and SFDVKD. V shed 5 bases and J shed 3 bases, with 9 bases lying between them. In DNA form, the CDR3 reads TGTGCCACCAGTGTGAACGGGGACTATGGCTACACCTTC. Its protein is CATSVNGDYGYTF.

V usage is TRBV5-1 and J usage is TRBJ1-2; D gene uncertain. Trimming took 6 bases from V and 0 from J, leaving 18 bases between them. Germline V gene data show CDR1 as SGHRS and CDR2 as YFSETQ. The CDR3 totals 16 residues. CDR3 coding DNA: TGCGCCAGCAAGGAGGCCTACAGATCGGCTAACTATGGCTACACCTTC. Its protein product is CASKEAYRSANYGYTF.

This clone came up once. V and J are TRBV28 and TRBJ1-1, with a weak D call TRBD1 (5 bases). From germline, CDR1 is MDHEN and CDR2 SYDVKM. The CDR3 loop spans 14 amino acids. V dropped 3 bases and J dropped 4 bases, with 12 bases sitting between them. The CDR3 sequence is CASSLQGRPTEAFF. CDR3 DNA: TGTGCCAGCAGTTTGCAGGGTCGTCCCACTGAAGCTTTCTTT.

The rearrangement links TRBV20-1 to TRBJ1-5; D gene unclear. The germline gives CDR1 DFQATT, CDR2 SNEGSKA (reference sequence). With 3 bases removed from V and 2 bases from J, the gap between germline ends came to 17 bases. CDR3 size: 16 residues. CDR3 amino acids: CSASSAQPLGNQPQHF. In DNA, the CDR3 is TGCAGTGCTAGTAGTGCACAGCCTCTGGGCAATCAGCCCCAGCATTTT.

Only one count was recorded for this clone. The chain links TRBV25-1 to TRBJ2-5; 9 positions match TRBD1. The V gene's germline CDR1 is MGHDK and CDR2 SYGVNS. J was trimmed by 5 bases and V by 1 base; bases with no gene match: 8. CDR3 length equals 16 residues. The CDR3 is CASSELGTGYWETQYF. CDR3 sequence (DNA): TGTGCCAGCAGTGAATTAGGGACAGGGTACTGGGAGACCCAGTACTTC.

The V call is TRBV5-4, the J call TRBJ1-6; D not certain. Germline CDR1 is SGHNT and CDR2 is YYREEE (reference sequence). The CDR3 is made up of 15 amino acids. Trimming removed 4 bases at V and 1 base at J, with 9 bases between. The CDR3: CASSLKRSYNSPLHF. CDR3 in DNA: TGTGCCAGCAGCCTCAAACGATCCTATAATTCACCCCTCCACTTT.

This clone was detected only a few times. The chain recombines TRBV6-4 with TRBJ1-1; the D is unclear. Germline CDR1 and CDR2: MRHNA and SNTAGT. The germline V and J ends were trimmed by 3 bases and 1 base, with 12 bases remaining between them. This CDR3 is 15 amino acids long. The CDR3 DNA reads as TGTGCCAGCAGTGAGGGTTTAGGTGGGAACACTGAAGCTTTCTTT. Amino acid sequence: CASSEGLGGNTEAFF.

This chain connects TRBV2 to TRBJ2-7; TRBD2 matches at 11 bases. CDR1 is SNHLY, CDR2 FYNNEI, per germline. The CDR3 totals 16 residues. Unmatched junction bases numbered 6, after V lost 4 bases and J lost 1 base. For the CDR3, the DNA is TGTGCCAGCAGTGTGTCGACTAGCGGGGATTCCTACGAGCAGTACGTC. Protein product: CASSVSTSGDSYEQYV.

The chain joins TRBV24-1 to TRBJ2-3; perhaps TRBD2 as D (7 bases). Germline assignment: CDR1 KGHDR and CDR2 SFDVKD. Trimming pared 0 bases from V and 0 bases from J, leaving 9 bases between. The CDR3 length is 16 residues. The chain's CDR3 is CATSDLRGASTDTQYF. The CDR3 region has the DNA TGTGCCACCAGTGATTTGCGGGGGGCCAGCACAGATACGCAGTATTTT.

The chain joins TRBV2 to TRBJ1-2; D not resolved. Between the trimmed V and J ends, which lost 6 bases and 5 bases, there was a span of 4 bases. Germline CDR1 reads SNHLY; CDR2 reads FYNNEI. CDR3 length: 10 amino acids. CDR3 sequence reads: CASRAYGYTF. CDR3 DNA sequence: TGTGCCAGCAGGGCATATGGCTACACCTTC.

The CDR3 loop reads CASRSRDRAYTGELFF. In DNA, the CDR3 is TGTGCCAGCAGGTCCCGGGACAGGGCTTACACCGGGGAGCTGTTTTTT. The chain has TRBV27 and TRBJ2-2, with 9 bases that match TRBD1. CDR1 is MNHEY, CDR2 SMNVEV, per germline (reference sequence). Trimming at V came to 6 bases and at J to 3 bases, leaving 8 bases not matched to a gene. There are 16 residues in the CDR3.

The rearrangement links TRBV19 to TRBJ1-6; D not certain. This CDR3 is 15 amino acids long. CDR1 and CDR2 (germline): LNHDA, SQIVND (reference sequence). The germline V and J ends were trimmed by 2 bases and 5 bases, with 10 bases remaining between them. The CDR3 region has the DNA TGTGCCAGTAGTATACATACTACCGATAATTCACCCCTCCACTTT. Translation: CASSIHTTDNSPLHF.

This rearrangement joins TRBV3-1 (or the pseudogene TRBV3-2) to TRBJ1-2; possibly TRBD1 for D (6 bases). CDR1 and CDR2 (germline): LGHDT, YNNKEL (reference sequence). The V end lost 1 base, the J end lost 4 bases, and 13 bases lay between the germline ends. This CDR3 region has 15 residues. The CDR3 spells CASSQGFQGIYGYTF. The DNA of the CDR3 is TGTGCCAGCAGCCAAGGTTTCCAGGGGATCTATGGCTACACCTTC.

The rearrangement links TRBV27 to TRBJ1-5; no firm D call. Deletions cut 3 bases from V and 6 bases from J, with 9 bases between. Germline CDR1 MNHEY, CDR2 SMNVEV (reference sequence). The CDR3 length is 13 residues. The DNA for the CDR3 is TGTGCCAGCAGTTTCACAGACCTTCAGCCCCAGCATTTT. It encodes CASSFTDLQPQHF.

The chain joins TRBV4-1 to TRBJ1-2; tentatively, D is TRBD1 (6 bases). This CDR3 is 16 amino acids long. Germline CDR1 is MGHRA and CDR2 is YSYEKL. V was shortened by 0 bases and J by 0 bases, with 11 bases between the two germline ends. The CDR3 reads CASSQDGGGANYGYTF. The CDR3, as DNA: TGCGCCAGCAGCCAAGATGGGGGCGGGGCTAACTATGGCTACACCTTC.

This clone was observed once. This rearrangement joins TRBV25-1 to TRBJ2-5; 8 nucleotides agree with TRBD2. Germline V gene sequence: CDR1 MGHDK, CDR2 SYGVNS. The V segment lost 6 bases and the J segment 5 bases; nucleotides outside the gene matches: 8. This CDR3 is 14 amino acids long. CDR3 nucleotides: TGTGCCAGCAGCAGTAGCCGGGGGGGGGAGACCCAGTACTTC. It yields the protein CASSSSRGGETQYF. The complete variable domain, with remaining parts taken from reference TRBV25-1 and TRBJ2-5, reads EADIYQTPRYLVIGTGKKITLECSQTMGHDKMYWYQQDPGMELHLIHYSYGVNSTEKGDLSSESTVSRIRTEHFPLTLESARPSHTSQYLCASSSSRGGETQYFGPGTRLLVL.

The rearrangement links TRBV7-9 to TRBJ2-7; no clear D gene. Trimming removed 3 bases at V and 2 bases at J, with 5 bases between. The CDR3 sequence is 12 residues long. The germline V gene encodes CDR1 SEHNR and CDR2 FQNEAQ (reference sequence). CDR3 DNA sequence: TGTGCCAGCAGCTTCGGCACCTACGAGCAGTACTTC. Its translation is CASSFGTYEQYF.

The chain links TRBV30 to TRBJ1-4; 9 nucleotides line up with TRBD1. The CDR3 contains 13 residues. J lost 7 bases, V lost 4 bases, and 4 bases had no gene match. The V gene's germline CDR1 is GTSNPN and CDR2 SVGIG (reference sequence). The CDR3 coding sequence is TGTGCCTGGACCGGGACAGGGCTTGAAAAACTGTTTTTT. This encodes CAWTGTGLEKLFF.

V is TRBV15 and J is TRBJ2-1, with 11 bases matching TRBD1. The V segment lost 3 bases and the J segment 6 bases; nucleotides outside the gene matches: 10. Germline CDR1 reads LNHNV; CDR2 reads YYDKDF (reference sequence). CDR3 length equals 17 residues. CDR3 region: CATSSVNTGTGGNEQFF. For the CDR3, the DNA is TGTGCCACCAGCAGTGTAAATACCGGGACAGGGGGCAATGAGCAGTTCTTC. Full variable domain (missing parts from reference TRBV15 and TRBJ2-1): DAMVIQNPRYQVTQFGKPVTLSCSQTLNHNVMYWYQQKSSQAPKLLFHYYDKDFNNEADTPDNFQSRRPNTSFCFLDIRSPGLGDTAMYLCATSSVNTGTGGNEQFFGPGTRLTVL.

J is TRBJ1-3 and V is TRBV18; D possibly corresponds to TRBD1 (5 bases). V was cut by 2 bases and J by 0 bases, with 11 bases left in between. Looked up from germline, CDR1 is KGHSH and CDR2 is LQKENI. This CDR3 is built from 16 residues. The CDR3 nucleotides are TGTGCCAGCTCACCATGGGACGCAAGCTCTGGAAACACCATATATTTT. Protein: CASSPWDASSGNTIYF.